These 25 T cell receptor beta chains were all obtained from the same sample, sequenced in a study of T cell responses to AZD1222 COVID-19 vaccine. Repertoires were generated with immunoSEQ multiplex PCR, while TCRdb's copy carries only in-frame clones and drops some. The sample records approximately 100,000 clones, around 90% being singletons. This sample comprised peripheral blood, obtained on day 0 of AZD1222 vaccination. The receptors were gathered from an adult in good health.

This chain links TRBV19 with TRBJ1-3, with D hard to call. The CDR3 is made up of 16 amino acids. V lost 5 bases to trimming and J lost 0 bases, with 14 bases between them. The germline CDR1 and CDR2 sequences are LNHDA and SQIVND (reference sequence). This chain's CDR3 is CASSARSIFSGNTIYF. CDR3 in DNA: TGTGCCAGTAGTGCCCGGTCTATCTTCTCTGGAAACACCATATATTTT. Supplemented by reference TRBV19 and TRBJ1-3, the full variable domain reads DGGITQSPKYLFRKEGQNVTLSCEQNLNHDAMYWYRQDPGQGLRLIYYSQIVNDFQKGDIAEGYSVSREKKESFPLTVTSAQKNPTAFYLCASSARSIFSGNTIYFGEGSWLTVV.

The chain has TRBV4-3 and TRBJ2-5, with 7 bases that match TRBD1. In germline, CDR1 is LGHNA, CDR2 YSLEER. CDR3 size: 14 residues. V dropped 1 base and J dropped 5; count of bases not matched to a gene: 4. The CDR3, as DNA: TGCGCCAGCAGCCAAGGACAGGGTCGGGAGACCCAGTACTTC. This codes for CASSQGQGRETQYF.

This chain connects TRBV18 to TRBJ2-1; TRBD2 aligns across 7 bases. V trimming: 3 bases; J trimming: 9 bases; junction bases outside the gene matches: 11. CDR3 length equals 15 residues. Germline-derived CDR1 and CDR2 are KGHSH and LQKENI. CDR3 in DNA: TGTGCCAGCTCACCCCAGGGCGGGAGAAGTGGTGAGCAGTTCTTC. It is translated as CASSPQGGRSGEQFF.

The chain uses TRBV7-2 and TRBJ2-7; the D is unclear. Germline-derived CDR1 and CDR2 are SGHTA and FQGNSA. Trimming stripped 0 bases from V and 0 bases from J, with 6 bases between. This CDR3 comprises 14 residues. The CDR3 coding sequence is TGTGCCAGCAGCTTAGCTACAGCCTCCTACGAGCAGTACTTC. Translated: CASSLATASYEQYF.

The CDR3 loop reads CSVEVPGIGYTF. For the CDR3, the DNA is TGCAGCGTTGAGGTCCCAGGGATTGGCTACACCTTC. The chain has TRBV29-1 and TRBJ1-2; D might be TRBD1 (5 bases). CDR1 is SQVTM and CDR2 is ANQGSEA in the germline V gene. Trimming stripped 3 bases from V and 7 bases from J, with 12 bases between. The CDR3 spans 12 residues.

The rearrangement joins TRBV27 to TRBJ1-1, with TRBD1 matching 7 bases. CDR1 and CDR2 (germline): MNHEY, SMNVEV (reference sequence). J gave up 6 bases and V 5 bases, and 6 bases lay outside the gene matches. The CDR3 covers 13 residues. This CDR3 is CASSGQVWAEAFF. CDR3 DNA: TGTGCCAGCAGTGGACAGGTCTGGGCTGAAGCTTTCTTT.

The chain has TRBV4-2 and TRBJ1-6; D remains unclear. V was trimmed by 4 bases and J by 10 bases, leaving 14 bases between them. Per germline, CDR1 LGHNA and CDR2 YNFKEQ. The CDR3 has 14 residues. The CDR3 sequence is CASSLLKYGSPLHF. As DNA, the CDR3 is TGTGCCAGCAGCCTCCTGAAATATGGATCACCCCTCCACTTT.

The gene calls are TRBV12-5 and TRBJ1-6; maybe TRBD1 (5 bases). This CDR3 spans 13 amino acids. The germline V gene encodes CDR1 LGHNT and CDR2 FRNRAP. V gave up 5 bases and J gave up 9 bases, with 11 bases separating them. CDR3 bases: TGTGCTAGTGGTCTGGACATTCGTTCACCCCTCCACTTT. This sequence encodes CASGLDIRSPLHF.

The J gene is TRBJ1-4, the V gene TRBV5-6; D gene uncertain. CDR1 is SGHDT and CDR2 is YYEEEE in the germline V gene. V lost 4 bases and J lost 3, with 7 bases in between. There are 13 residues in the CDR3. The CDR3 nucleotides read TGTGCCAGCAGCCTTCGGGCTAATGAAAAACTGTTTTTT. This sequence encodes CASSLRANEKLFF.

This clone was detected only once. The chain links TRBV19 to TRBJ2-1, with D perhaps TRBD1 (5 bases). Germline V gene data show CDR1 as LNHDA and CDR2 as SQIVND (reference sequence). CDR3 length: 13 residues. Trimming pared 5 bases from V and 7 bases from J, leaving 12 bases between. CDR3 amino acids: CASSSSGHNEQFF. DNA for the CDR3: TGTGCCAGTAGTTCGTCAGGGCATAATGAGCAGTTCTTC.

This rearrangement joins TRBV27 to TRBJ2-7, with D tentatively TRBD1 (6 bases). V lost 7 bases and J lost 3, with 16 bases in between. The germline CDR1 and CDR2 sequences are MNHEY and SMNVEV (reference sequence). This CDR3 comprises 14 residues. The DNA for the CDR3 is TGTGCCAGCATGGGGGTCAGGGGAATCTACGAGCAGTACTTC. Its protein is CASMGVRGIYEQYF.

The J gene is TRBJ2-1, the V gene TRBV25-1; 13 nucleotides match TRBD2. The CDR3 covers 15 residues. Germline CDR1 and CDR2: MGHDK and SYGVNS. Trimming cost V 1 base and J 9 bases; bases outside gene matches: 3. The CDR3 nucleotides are TGTGCCAGCAGTGAATGGACTAGCGGGAGAAGTGAGCAGTTCTTC. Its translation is CASSEWTSGRSEQFF.

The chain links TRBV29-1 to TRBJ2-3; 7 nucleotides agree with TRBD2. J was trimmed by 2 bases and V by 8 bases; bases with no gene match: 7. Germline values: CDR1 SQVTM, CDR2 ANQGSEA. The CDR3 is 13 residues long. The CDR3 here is CSKSSGFTDTQYF. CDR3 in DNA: TGCAGCAAATCTAGCGGTTTCACAGATACGCAGTATTTT.

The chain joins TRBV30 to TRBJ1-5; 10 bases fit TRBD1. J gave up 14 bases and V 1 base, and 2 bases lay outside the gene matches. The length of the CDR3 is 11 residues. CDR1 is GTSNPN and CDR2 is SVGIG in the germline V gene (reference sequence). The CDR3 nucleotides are TGTGCCTGGAGTGCCGGACAGGGGGAGCATTTT. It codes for CAWSAGQGEHF.

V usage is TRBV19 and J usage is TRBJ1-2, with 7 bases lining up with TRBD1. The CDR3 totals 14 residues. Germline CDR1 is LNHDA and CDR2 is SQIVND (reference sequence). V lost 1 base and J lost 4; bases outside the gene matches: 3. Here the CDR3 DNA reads TGTGCCAGTAGTATAGGTGGGACAGTCTATGGCTACACCTTC. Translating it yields CASSIGGTVYGYTF.

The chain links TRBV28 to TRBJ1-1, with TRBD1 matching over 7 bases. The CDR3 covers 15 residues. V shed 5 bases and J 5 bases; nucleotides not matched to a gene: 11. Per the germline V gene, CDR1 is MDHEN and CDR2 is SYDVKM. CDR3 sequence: CASSLHTGAGTEAFF. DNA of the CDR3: TGTGCCAGCAGTCTCCATACAGGGGCTGGAACTGAAGCTTTCTTT.

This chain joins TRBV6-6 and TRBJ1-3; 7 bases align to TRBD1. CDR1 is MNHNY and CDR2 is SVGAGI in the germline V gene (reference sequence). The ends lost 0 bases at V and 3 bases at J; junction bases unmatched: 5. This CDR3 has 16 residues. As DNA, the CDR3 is TGTGCCAGCAGTTACTCCCACAGGGGTAGTGGAAACACCATATATTTT. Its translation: CASSYSHRGSGNTIYF.

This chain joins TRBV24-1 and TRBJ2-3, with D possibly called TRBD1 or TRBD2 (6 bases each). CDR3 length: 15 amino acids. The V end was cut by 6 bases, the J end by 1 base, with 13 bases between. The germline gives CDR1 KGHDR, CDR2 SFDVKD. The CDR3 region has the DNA TGTGCCACCAGTAGGGGGACTTCTCGCACAGATACGCAGTATTTT. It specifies CATSRGTSRTDTQYF.

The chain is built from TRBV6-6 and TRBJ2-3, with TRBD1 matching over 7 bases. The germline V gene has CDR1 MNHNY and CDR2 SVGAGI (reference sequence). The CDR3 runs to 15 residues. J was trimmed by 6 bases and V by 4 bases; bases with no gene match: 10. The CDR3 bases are TGTGCCAGCAGTTCACAGGGGAATCCCGCGGATACGCAGTATTTT. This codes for CASSSQGNPADTQYF.

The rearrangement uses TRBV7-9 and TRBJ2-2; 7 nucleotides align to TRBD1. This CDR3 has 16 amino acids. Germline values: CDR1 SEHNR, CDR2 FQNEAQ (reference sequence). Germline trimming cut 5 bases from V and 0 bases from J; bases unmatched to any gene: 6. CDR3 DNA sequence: TGTGCCAGCAGCCCAAAACAGGGGTCGAACACCGGGGAGCTGTTTTTT. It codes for CASSPKQGSNTGELFF.

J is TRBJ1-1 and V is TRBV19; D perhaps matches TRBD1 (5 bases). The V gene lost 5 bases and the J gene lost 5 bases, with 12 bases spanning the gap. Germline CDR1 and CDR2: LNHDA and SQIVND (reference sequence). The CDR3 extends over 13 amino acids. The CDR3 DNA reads TGTGCCAGTAGTGGAACCCGGGGGACTGAAGCTTTCTTT. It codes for CASSGTRGTEAFF.

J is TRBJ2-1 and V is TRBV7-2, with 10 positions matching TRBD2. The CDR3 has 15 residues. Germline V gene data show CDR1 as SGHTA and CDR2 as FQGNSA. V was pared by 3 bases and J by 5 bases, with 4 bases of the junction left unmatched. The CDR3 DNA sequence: TGTGCCAGCAGCTTTAGCGGGAGGCCCAACAATGAGCAGTTCTTC. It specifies CASSFSGRPNNEQFF. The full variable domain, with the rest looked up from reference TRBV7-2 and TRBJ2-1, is GAGVSQSPSNKVTEKGKDVELRCDPISGHTALYWYRQSLGQGLEFLIYFQGNSAPDKSGLPSDRFSAERTGGSVSTLTIQRTQQEDSAVYLCASSFSGRPNNEQFFGPGTRLTVL.

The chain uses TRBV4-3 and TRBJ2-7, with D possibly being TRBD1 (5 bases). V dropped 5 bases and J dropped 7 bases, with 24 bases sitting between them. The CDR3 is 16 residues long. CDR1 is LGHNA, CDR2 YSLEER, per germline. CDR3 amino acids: CASSTLSHRSFEEQYF. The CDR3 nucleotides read TGCGCCAGCAGCACCCTTTCCCACAGGTCCTTCGAGGAGCAGTACTTC.

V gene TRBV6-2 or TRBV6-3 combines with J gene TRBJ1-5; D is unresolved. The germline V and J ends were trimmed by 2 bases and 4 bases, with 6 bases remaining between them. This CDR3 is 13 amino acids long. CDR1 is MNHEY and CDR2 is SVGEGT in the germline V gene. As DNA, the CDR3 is TGTGCCAGCAGTTACACTAAAAATCAGCCCCAGCATTTT. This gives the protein CASSYTKNQPQHF.

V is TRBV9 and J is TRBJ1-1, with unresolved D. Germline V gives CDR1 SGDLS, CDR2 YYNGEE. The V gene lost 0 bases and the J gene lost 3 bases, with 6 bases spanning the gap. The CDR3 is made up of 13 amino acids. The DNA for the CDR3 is TGTGCCAGCAGCGTAGGGGGAGACACTGAAGCTTTCTTT. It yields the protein CASSVGGDTEAFF.